A single sample gave rise to the 2 T cell receptor beta chains below, sequenced in a study of blood T cell repertoires in COVID-19. Measured with immunoSEQ multiplex PCR; TCRdb has only the in-frame clones, and not every one. The sample lists about 130,000 clones, over 75% occurring once. Sequencing input: peripheral blood. These receptors were obtained from a woman over 75 with acute or convalescent COVID-19.

The chain couples TRBV7-2 to TRBJ1-1, with TRBD1 as a possible D gene (5 bases). This CDR3 comprises 15 residues. Looked up from germline, CDR1 is SGHTA and CDR2 is FQGNSA. The germline V and J ends were trimmed by 2 bases and 0 bases, with 10 bases remaining between them. CDR3 DNA sequence: TGTGCCAGCAGCTTAACCCCCAGGGTGAACACTGAAGCTTTCTTT. Residues: CASSLTPRVNTEAFF.

This chain joins TRBV6-1 and TRBJ2-3, with 7 bases identical to TRBD1. The V segment lost 0 bases and the J segment 9 bases; nucleotides outside the gene matches: 3. There are 13 residues in the CDR3. Germline CDR1 reads MNHNS; CDR2 reads SASEGT. CDR3 nucleotide sequence: TGTGCCAGCAGTGAAGCGGTGGACAGGACGCAGTATTTT. Translation: CASSEAVDRTQYF.